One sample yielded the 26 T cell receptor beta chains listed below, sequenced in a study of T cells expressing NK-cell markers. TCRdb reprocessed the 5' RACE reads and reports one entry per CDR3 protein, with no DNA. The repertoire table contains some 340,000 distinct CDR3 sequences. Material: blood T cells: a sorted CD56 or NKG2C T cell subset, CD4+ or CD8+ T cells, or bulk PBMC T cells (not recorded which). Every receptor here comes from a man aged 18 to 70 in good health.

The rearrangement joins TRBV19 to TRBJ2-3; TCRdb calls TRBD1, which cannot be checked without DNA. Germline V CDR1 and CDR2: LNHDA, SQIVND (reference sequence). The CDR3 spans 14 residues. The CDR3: CASKRGTNTDTQYF.

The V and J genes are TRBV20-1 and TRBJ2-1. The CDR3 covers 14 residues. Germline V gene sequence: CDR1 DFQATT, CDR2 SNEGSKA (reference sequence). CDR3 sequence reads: CSAREGERENEQFF.

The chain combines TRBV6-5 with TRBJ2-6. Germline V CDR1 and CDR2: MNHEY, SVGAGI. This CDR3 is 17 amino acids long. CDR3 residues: CASSYNRRPSGANVLTF.

The CDR3 region is CASSLVTGDTQYF. J is TRBJ2-3 and V is TRBV7-2. CDR3 length equals 13 residues. Per germline, CDR1 SGHTA and CDR2 FQGNSA.

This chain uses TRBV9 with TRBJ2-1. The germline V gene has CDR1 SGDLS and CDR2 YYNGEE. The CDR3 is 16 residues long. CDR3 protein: CASSLSGGSSYNEQFF.

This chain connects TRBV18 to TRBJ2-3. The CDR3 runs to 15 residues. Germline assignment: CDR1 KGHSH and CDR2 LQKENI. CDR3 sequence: CASSPSEGITDTQYF.

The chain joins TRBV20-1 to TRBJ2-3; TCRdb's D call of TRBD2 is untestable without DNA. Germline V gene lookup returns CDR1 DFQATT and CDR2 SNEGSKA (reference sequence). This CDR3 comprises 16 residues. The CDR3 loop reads CSARGIGRSFSDTQYF.

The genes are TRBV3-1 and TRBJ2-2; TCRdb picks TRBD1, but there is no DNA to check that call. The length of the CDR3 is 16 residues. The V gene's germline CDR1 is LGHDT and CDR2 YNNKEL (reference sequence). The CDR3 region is CASSQVRTGSTGELFF.

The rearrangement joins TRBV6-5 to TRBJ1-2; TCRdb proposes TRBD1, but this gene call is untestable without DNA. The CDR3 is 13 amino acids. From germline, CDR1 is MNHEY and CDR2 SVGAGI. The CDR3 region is CASSSSGTGGYTF.

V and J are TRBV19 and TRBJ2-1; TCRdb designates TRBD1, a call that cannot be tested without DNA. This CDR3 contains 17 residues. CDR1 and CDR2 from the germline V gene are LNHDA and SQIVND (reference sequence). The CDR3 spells CASSIGDRSIPYNEQFF.

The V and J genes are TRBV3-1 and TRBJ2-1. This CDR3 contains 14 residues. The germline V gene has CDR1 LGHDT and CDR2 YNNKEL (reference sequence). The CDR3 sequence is CASSRNTDYNEQFF.

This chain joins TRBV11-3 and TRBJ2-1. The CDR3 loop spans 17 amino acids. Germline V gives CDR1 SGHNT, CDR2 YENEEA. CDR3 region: CASSLESKQSSYNEQFF.

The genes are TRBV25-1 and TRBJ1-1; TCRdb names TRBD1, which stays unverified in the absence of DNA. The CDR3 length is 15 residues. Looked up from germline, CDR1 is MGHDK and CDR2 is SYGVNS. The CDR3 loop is CASSEIGATGAEAFF.

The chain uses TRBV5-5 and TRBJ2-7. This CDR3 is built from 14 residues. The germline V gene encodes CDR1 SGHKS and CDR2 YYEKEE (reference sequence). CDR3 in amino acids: CASSLSRNSYEQYF.

The CDR3: CASKKEGQGSHEQYF. The chain links TRBV2 to TRBJ2-7; no DNA is available, so the TRBD1 call from TCRdb remains unchecked. The CDR3 has 15 amino acids. Germline assignment: CDR1 SNHLY and CDR2 FYNNEI. Full variable domain (outside the CDR3, taken from reference TRBV2 and TRBJ2-7): EPEVTQTPSHQVTQMGQEVILRCVPISNHLYFYWYRQILGQKVEFLVSFYNNEISEKSEIFDDQFSVERPDGSNFTLKIRSTKLEDSAMYFCASKKEGQGSHEQYFGPGTRLTVT.

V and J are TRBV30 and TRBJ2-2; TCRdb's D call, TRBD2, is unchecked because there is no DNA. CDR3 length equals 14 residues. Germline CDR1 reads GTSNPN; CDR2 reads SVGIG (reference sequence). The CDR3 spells CAWRLAGGTGELFF.

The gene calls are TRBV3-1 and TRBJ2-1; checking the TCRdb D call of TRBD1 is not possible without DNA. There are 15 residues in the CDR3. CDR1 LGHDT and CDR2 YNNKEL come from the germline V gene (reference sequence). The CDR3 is CASRTTGGSYNEQFF.

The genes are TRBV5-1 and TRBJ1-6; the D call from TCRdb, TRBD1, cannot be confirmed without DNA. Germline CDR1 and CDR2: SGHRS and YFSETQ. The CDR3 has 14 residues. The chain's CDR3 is CASTTGAGNSPLHF.

This chain's CDR3 is CASSLGPGQEAKNIQYF. This sequence joins TRBV5-4 and TRBJ2-4; TCRdb's D call, TRBD1, is unchecked because there is no DNA. CDR3 length: 17 residues. The germline V gene encodes CDR1 SGHNT and CDR2 YYREEE (reference sequence).

The CDR3 here is CASSRGHYEQYF. The chain combines TRBV18 with TRBJ2-7; TCRdb returns TRBD1, unconfirmable since there is no DNA. CDR1 and CDR2 from the germline V gene are KGHSH and LQKENI. The CDR3 is made up of 12 amino acids.

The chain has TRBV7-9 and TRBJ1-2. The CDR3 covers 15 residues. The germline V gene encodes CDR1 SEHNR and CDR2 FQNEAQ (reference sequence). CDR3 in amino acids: CASSKGQVEVYGYTF.

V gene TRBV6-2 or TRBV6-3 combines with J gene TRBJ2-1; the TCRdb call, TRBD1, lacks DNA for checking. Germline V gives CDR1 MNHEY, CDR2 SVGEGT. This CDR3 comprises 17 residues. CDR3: CASSYFRSGGNYNEQFF.

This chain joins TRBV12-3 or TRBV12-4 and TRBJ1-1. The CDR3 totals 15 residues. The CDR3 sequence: CASKEGKLRNTEAFF.

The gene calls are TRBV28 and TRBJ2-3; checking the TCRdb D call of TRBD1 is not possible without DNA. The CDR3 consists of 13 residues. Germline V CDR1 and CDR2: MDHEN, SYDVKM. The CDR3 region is CASNRGNTDTQYF.

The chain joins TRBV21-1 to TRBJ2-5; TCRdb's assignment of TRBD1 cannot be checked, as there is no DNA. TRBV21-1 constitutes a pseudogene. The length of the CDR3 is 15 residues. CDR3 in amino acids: CASSKGDRFQETQYF.

This CDR3 is CASRSTGPGYEQYF. V usage is TRBV6-1 and J usage is TRBJ2-7; the D gene TCRdb calls, TRBD1, cannot be checked with no DNA. Germline-derived CDR1 and CDR2 are MNHNS and SASEGT. This CDR3 has 14 amino acids.